The 17 T cell receptor beta chains below all came from one sample that was sequenced in a study of kidney transplant recipient with SARS-CoV-2 infection. TCRdb called the reads again in MiXCR, with one record for every CDR3 protein. The sample has 200,000 to 300,000 distinct CDR3 sequences, around 26% seen once. The starting material was a blood sample, obtained at baseline and around day 120 from a kidney transplant recipient. The receptors were gathered from a male patient between 25 and 39 years old who had COVID-19 and was a kidney transplant recipient. The graft donor may account for some of the T cells.

This clonotype was counted only a few times. This chain joins TRBV5-4 and TRBJ2-4, with D uncertain. CDR3 length: 16 amino acids. CDR1 SGHNT and CDR2 YYREEE come from the germline V gene (reference sequence). With 2 bases removed from V and 7 bases from J, the gap between germline ends came to 19 bases. CDR3 nucleotides: TGTGCCAGCAGCTTAATTCCCCAATCTGGTAGGAACATTCAGTACTTC. It codes for CASSLIPQSGRNIQYF.

This clonotype was counted many times. V and J are TRBV27 and TRBJ2-4; the D gene is possibly TRBD1 (5 bases). The closer fit of TRBJ2-6 to the DNA end suggests the J call may be wrong. There are 13 residues in the CDR3. Germline values: CDR1 MNHEY, CDR2 SMNVEV (reference sequence). CDR3 loop: CASSRGGHNVLTF. The CDR3 DNA follows: TGTGCCAGCAGTAGGGGCGGCCACAACGTCCTGACTTTC.

This clonotype was counted ten times or more. The chain joins TRBV7-9 to TRBJ2-1; perhaps TRBD1 as D (6 bases). This CDR3 region has 13 residues. Trimming took off 5 bases at V and 9 bases at J, with 14 bases between the two ends. Germline V gene sequence: CDR1 SEHNR, CDR2 FQNEAQ (reference sequence). This CDR3 reads CASSALLGGEQFF. The CDR3 bases are TGTGCCAGCAGCGCCTTGCTAGGGGGTGAGCAGTTCTTC. Full variable domain (remainder filled in from reference TRBV7-9 and TRBJ2-1): DTGVSQNPRHKITKRGQNVTFRCDPISEHNRLYWYRQTLGQGPEFLTYFQNEAQLEKSRLLSDRFSAERPKGSFSTLEIQRTEQGDSAMYLCASSALLGGEQFFGPGTRLTVL.

This clonotype was observed a few times. The chain uses TRBV7-2 and TRBJ1-1, with 11 bases lining up with TRBD1. V lost 5 bases, J lost 4 bases, and 6 bases stayed unmatched. Germline lookup yields CDR1 SGHTA and CDR2 FQGNSA. CDR3 length: 15 amino acids. CDR3 sequence: CASSITGQGGTEAFF. In nucleotides, the CDR3 is TGTGCCAGCAGCATCACGGGACAGGGGGGCACTGAAGCTTTCTTT.

V gene TRBV12-3 or TRBV12-4 combines with J gene TRBJ1-2; D gene unclear. The CDR3 is 17 residues long. Trimming shortened V by 5 bases and J by 6 bases, and 25 bases separated the two germline ends. The CDR3 loop is CASSIDRSFRKTHGYTF. Here the CDR3 DNA reads TGTGCCAGCAGTATAGATCGCAGCTTCCGAAAGACTCATGGCTACACCTTC.

In this sample, this clonotype turned up many times. The chain employs TRBV7-2 and TRBJ1-4; D remains ambiguous. Trimming shortened V by 2 bases and J by 8 bases, and 9 bases separated the two germline ends. Germline-derived CDR1 and CDR2 are SGHTA and FQGNSA. There are 13 residues in the CDR3. CDR3 nucleotide sequence: TGTGCCAGCAGCTTACCTCCGTACGAAAAACTGTTTTTT. Translating it yields CASSLPPYEKLFF. The full variable domain, completed using reference TRBV7-2 and TRBJ1-4, is GAGVSQSPSNKVTEKGKDVELRCDPISGHTALYWYRQSLGQGLEFLIYFQGNSAPDKSGLPSDRFSAERTGGSVSTLTIQRTQQEDSAVYLCASSLPPYEKLFFGSGTQLSVL.

The sample holds many counts of this clonotype. The rearrangement uses TRBV20-1 and TRBJ1-2; no clear D. The CDR3 is 15 amino acids. V was clipped by 0 bases and J by 2 bases, with 13 bases between them. The germline CDR1 and CDR2 sequences are DFQATT and SNEGSKA (reference sequence). The CDR3: CSARDLNLENYGYTF. CDR3 nucleotides: TGCAGTGCTAGAGATCTGAATCTCGAAAACTATGGCTACACCTTC.

Points on this clonotype: A read error is possible here, since a much larger clone lies one base away. The V and J genes are TRBV18 and TRBJ2-3; D is unresolved. V lost 3 bases, J lost 2 bases, and 15 bases lay in between. Per germline, CDR1 KGHSH and CDR2 LQKENI. The CDR3 is 16 amino acids. CDR3 in amino acids: CASSPEADFSTDTQYF. CDR3 bases: TGTGCCAGCTCACCGGAAGCTGATTTTTCCACAGATACGCAGTATTTT.

On this clonotype: A much larger clone lies a single base off, so this may be a read error. This sequence joins TRBV21-1 and TRBJ2-3. TRBV21-1 is described as a pseudogene. There are 17 residues in the CDR3. CDR3 nucleotides: TGTGCCGGCAGGGTCCTCTTAGCTACAGTCATGCAAGATACGCAGTATTTT. Amino acids: CAGRVLLATVMQDTQYF.

This clonotype has a handful of counts. The chain is built from TRBV6-5 and TRBJ2-2; 8 nucleotides match TRBD2. Germline CDR1 MNHEY, CDR2 SVGAGI. This CDR3 region has 15 residues. V was clipped by 5 bases and J by 5 bases; unmatched bases: 7. As DNA, the CDR3 is TGTGCCAGCAGTCCGAGCGGGAGCGGGACCGGGGAGCTGTTTTTT. Its protein is CASSPSGSGTGELFF.

In this sample, this clonotype turned up once. It may be a read error: a sequence one base away is much more abundant. Likely a read error: the CDR3 ends without its conserved phenylalanine or tryptophan. The V call is TRBV12-3 or TRBV12-4, the J call TRBJ1-2; D unclear. V was shortened by 5 bases and J by 4 bases, with 23 bases between the two germline ends. CDR3 size: 17 residues. The CDR3 DNA reads TGTGCCAGCAGTATTGCACTCACAGCAGGAAAGACCTATGGCTACACCTCC. Residues: CASSIALTAGKTYGYTS.

Remarks on this clonotype: This clone may be a read error of a much larger clone one base away. CDR3: CASEGVTGKSEQFF. The CDR3 DNA follows: TGTGCCAGCGAGGGGGTAACGGGAAAATCTGAGCAGTTCTTC. The rearrangement uses TRBV28 and TRBJ2-1; tentative D call: TRBD1 (6 bases). The CDR3 is 14 amino acids. Germline V lookup: CDR1 MDHEN, CDR2 SYDVKM. Trimming took off 8 bases at V and 9 bases at J, with 20 bases between the two ends.

This rearrangement joins TRBV6-4 to TRBJ1-2; no definite D call. This CDR3 region has 17 residues. The germline gives CDR1 MRHNA, CDR2 SNTAGT. V was cut by 3 bases and J by 4 bases, with 21 bases left in between. CDR3: CASSDCRSHGKTYGYTF. The CDR3, as DNA: TGTGCCAGCAGTGATTGTCGCTCACACGGAAAGACCTATGGCTACACCTTC.

This clonotype was detected many times. The chain carries TRBV3-1 and TRBJ2-2; D remains unclear. The ends were cut back, 5 bases at V and 5 bases at J, with 24 bases in the middle. The CDR3 is 18 amino acids. Germline V gene lookup returns CDR1 LGHDT and CDR2 YNNKEL (reference sequence). The CDR3 nucleotides are TGTGCCAGCAGCGTCCATTGTCCCATTTCAGGCTTGACCGGGGAGCTGTTTTTT. As protein: CASSVHCPISGLTGELFF.

There are many counts of this clonotype. V is TRBV27 and J is TRBJ2-3, with a possible D match to TRBD2 (5 bases). This CDR3 has 17 amino acids. V shed 3 bases and J shed 4 bases, with 20 bases lying between them. The germline V gene encodes CDR1 MNHEY and CDR2 SMNVEV (reference sequence). The DNA for the CDR3 is TGTGCCAGCAGTTTTCGCCTCAGCTCCGGAGGACCAGATACGCAGTATTTT. Translating it yields CASSFRLSSGGPDTQYF.

This clonotype was counted many times. The chain uses TRBV6-5 and TRBJ1-2; D gene ambiguous. Per germline, CDR1 MNHEY and CDR2 SVGAGI. This CDR3 has 17 amino acids. Trimming left V 4 bases short and J 4 bases short, with 22 bases between. The CDR3 sequence is CASSSGPECRKTYGYTF. In DNA, the CDR3 is TGTGCCAGCAGTTCTGGGCCGGAATGTAGAAAGACCTATGGCTACACCTTC.

In its sample, this clonotype was seen many times. The chain couples TRBV5-6 to TRBJ1-2, with D uncertain. This CDR3 has 16 amino acids. Germline CDR1 SGHDT, CDR2 YYEEEE. The V end was cut by 7 bases, the J end by 4 bases, with 23 bases between. The CDR3 nucleotides are TGTGCCAGCCACTGCCTCAATAGTCGAAAGACCTATGGCTACACCTTC. It codes for CASHCLNSRKTYGYTF.